A selection of T cell receptor beta chains follows, all from one sample in a study of cytomegalovirus exposure and HLA in healthy donors. Produced via immunoSEQ multiplex PCR; TCRdb's table is partial and in-frame only. The table shows 77,000 or so clones, with roughly 80% occurring only once. The sample taken for sequencing was PBMCs. The source of these receptors is a woman aged 40-49 years in good health and CMV-seronegative. Both conserved end residues are part of each CDR3. A D gene is named only where the DNA matches it firmly. Part of the rows lack a size; the others show once, few, many or a class for expanded clones.

>.|TRBJ1-4|TRBD1|TRBV19
CASSASGQGAGIGEKLFF
TGTGCCAGTAGTGCCTCGGGACAGGGGGCTGGAATTGGTGAAAAACTGTTTTTT
>few|TRBJ2-3|TRBD2|TRBV2
CASRASGGRTDTQYF
TGTGCCAGCAGGGCCAGCGGGGGACGGACAGATACGCAGTATTTT
>.|TRBJ2-4|.|TRBV10-1
CASSVSPNGGQYF
TGCGCCAGCAGTGTAAGTCCCAACGGGGGTCAGTACTTC
>.|TRBJ2-1|TRBD2|TRBV4-2
CASSQGTGLAPEQFF
TGTGCCAGCAGCCAAGGGACCGGACTAGCGCCTGAGCAGTTCTTC
>few|TRBJ1-1|TRBD1|TRBV18
CASSKIDRGRVPEAFF
TGTGCCAGCTCAAAGATCGACAGGGGGCGGGTACCTGAAGCTTTCTTT
>.|TRBJ1-2|TRBD1|TRBV7-2
CASSEGAGGYTF
TGTGCCAGCAGTGAGGGGGCTGGCGGCTACACCTTC
>.|TRBJ2-2|TRBD1|TRBV11-1
CASSLADRAKDGGELFF
TGTGCCAGCAGCTTAGCAGACAGGGCGAAAGACGGCGGGGAGCTGTTTTTT
>.|TRBJ1-4|.|TRBV28
CASSETGINEKLFF
TGTGCCAGCAGTGAGACAGGAATTAATGAAAAACTGTTTTTT
>.|TRBJ1-1|TRBD1|TRBV30
CAWSPPGTATEAFF
TGTGCCTGGAGTCCCCCCGGGACAGCAACTGAAGCTTTCTTT
>.|TRBJ2-5|.|TRBV9
CASSLRERTQYF
TGTGCCAGCAGCCTCCGCGAGCGGACCCAGTACTTC
>.|TRBJ2-3|TRBD2|TRBV11-3
CASSLDLGLAGESTDTQYF
TGTGCCAGCAGCTTAGATCTGGGACTAGCGGGAGAGAGCACAGATACGCAGTATTTT
>.|TRBJ2-7|.|TRBV11-3
CASSSTYEQYF
TGTGCCAGCAGCTCTACTTACGAGCAGTACTTC
>.|TRBJ1-1|TRBD1|TRBV7-9
CASSGDRGEAFF
TGTGCCAGCAGCGGAGACAGGGGGGAAGCTTTCTTT
>.|TRBJ1-6|TRBD1|TRBV28
CASSLNRGRINSPLHF
TGTGCCAGCAGTTTAAACAGGGGGCGAATCAATTCACCCCTCCACTTT
>.|TRBJ2-3|.|TRBV30
CAWSVRAGSTDTQYF
TGTGCCTGGAGTGTACGGGCGGGGTCTACAGATACGCAGTATTTT
>.|TRBJ2-4|.|TRBV30
CAWSVGTGNIQYF
TGTGCCTGGAGTGTAGGTACGGGAAACATTCAGTACTTC
>.|TRBJ2-1|.|TRBV30
CAWSRGGAYNEQFF
TGTGCCTGGAGTAGAGGGGGAGCCTACAATGAGCAGTTCTTC
>.|TRBJ2-7|TRBD2|TRBV27
CASSLSTGTSVYEQYF
TGTGCCAGCAGTTTATCCACCGGGACTAGCGTATACGAGCAGTACTTC
>.|TRBJ2-5|.|TRBV4-1
CASSHSGESLETQYF
TGCGCCAGCAGCCACTCGGGGGAGTCTCTAGAGACCCAGTACTTC
>few|TRBJ2-4|TRBD1|TRBV6-5
CASSYSDRARNIQYF
TGTGCCAGCAGTTACTCGGACAGGGCGAGAAACATTCAGTACTTC
>.|TRBJ2-1|.|TRBV7-2
CASSLVATYNEQFF
TGTGCCAGCAGCTTAGTAGCGACCTACAATGAGCAGTTCTTC
>.|TRBJ2-7|TRBD1|TRBV27
CASSSWDRGEYEQYF
TGTGCCAGCTCCTCCTGGGACAGGGGGGAATACGAGCAGTACTTC